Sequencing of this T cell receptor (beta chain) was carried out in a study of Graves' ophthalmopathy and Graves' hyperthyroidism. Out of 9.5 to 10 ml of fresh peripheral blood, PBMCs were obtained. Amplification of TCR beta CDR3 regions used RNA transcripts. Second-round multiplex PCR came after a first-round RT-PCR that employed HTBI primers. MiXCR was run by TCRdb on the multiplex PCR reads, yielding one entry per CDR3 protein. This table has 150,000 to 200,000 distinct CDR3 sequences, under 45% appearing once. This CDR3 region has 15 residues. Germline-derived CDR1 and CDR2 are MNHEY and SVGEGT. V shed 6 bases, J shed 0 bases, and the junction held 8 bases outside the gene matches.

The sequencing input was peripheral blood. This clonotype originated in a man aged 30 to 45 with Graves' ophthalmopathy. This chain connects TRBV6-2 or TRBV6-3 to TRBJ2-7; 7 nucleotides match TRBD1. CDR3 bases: TGTGCCAGCAGCTACGACAGGGTCCGCTCCTACGAGCAGTACTTC. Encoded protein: CASSYDRVRSYEQYF.